What follows is one TCR beta chain and its context. Its specificity is not known. The data are from a study of shared clonotypes between healthy human individuals. Study observations and caveats: Among donors, clonotype sharing was expected to be affected by sequencing depth. Genetic and exposure-history diversity was limited by the few donors. Clonotypes not shared had lower generation probabilities than those common to all four donors.

Some clones are missing from TCRdb's copy, which holds only in-frame ones; the method was immunoSEQ multiplex PCR. The sample consists of 2 million to 2.5 million clones, over 85% of them appearing once. The study drew its donors from healthy HIV-negative adults without recent acute infections or vaccinations. The germline CDR1 and CDR2 sequences are MGHDK and SYGVNS. The CDR3 is 16 amino acids. The junction had 7 bases not matched to a gene; V was cut back by 0 bases and J by 5 bases. This sequence was found in a man aged 18 to 30 in good health. Some clones in this sample may be carry-over from other donors' samples. The V gene is TRBV25-1, the J gene TRBJ2-7; 10 nucleotides agree with TRBD2. The source material was naive CD4+ T cells from PBMCs. Subset defined: CD45RA+ positively selected. The CDR3 DNA follows: TGTGCCAGCAGTGAATACGCTAGCGGGAGCTTCCACGAGCAGTACTTC. It is translated as CASSEYASGSFHEQYF.